This TCR beta chain was documented in a study of CD8+CD57+ T cells in acquired aplastic anemia. Whole-study findings and limits: Common to patients and controls were twenty-nine CD8+ CDR3 sequences. Levels of CD8+ Simpson's diversity were not significantly distinct in patients versus controls.

Patients chosen for sequencing had shown CD8+CD57+ cell expansion by flow cytometry. In all patients, the disease was severe acquired aplastic anemia. Patients had received no therapy at the time of blood sampling. On this clonotype: Antigen unknown.

Between the trimmed V and J ends, which lost 2 bases and 0 bases, there was a span of 17 bases. The CDR3 has 16 amino acids. Germline V lookup: CDR1 DFQATT, CDR2 SNEGSKA (reference sequence). Genomic DNA provided the template from which TCR beta VDJ and CDR3 profiles were obtained. Using its own MiXCR run on the reads, TCRdb lists one record per CDR3 protein. This repertoire shows under 500,000 distinct CDR3 sequences, less than 35% found once; its top ten account for 0.7% to 1%. The sequence was obtained from a human donor with aplastic anemia. Sequencing was carried out using sorted CD4+, CD8+, or CD8+CD57+ T cells (not recorded which) from PBMCs. V usage is TRBV20-1 and J usage is TRBJ2-7; D not resolved. Here the CDR3 reads CSARYRGPRSSYEQYF. The CDR3, as DNA: TGCAGTGCTAGATATCGAGGACCAAGGAGCTCCTACGAGCAGTACTTC.